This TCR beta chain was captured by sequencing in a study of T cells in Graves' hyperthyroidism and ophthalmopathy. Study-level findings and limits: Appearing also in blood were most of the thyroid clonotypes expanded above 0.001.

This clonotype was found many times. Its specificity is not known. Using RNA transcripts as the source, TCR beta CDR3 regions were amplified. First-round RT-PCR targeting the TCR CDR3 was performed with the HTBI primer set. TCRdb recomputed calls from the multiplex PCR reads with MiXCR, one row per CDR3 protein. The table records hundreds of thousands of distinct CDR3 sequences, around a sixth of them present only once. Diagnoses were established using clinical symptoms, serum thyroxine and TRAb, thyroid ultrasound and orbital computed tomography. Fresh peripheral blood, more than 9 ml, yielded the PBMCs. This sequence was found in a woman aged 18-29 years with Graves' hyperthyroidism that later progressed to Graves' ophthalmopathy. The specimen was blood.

The CDR3 nucleotides read TGCAGTGCGCAGTTAGGGGTCCTCTCCTACGAGCAGTACTTC. It encodes CSAQLGVLSYEQYF. This sequence joins TRBV20-1 and TRBJ2-7; D is possibly TRBD1 (5 bases). This CDR3 is 14 amino acids long. Trimming cost V 6 bases and J 0 bases, with 15 bases left between them. The germline CDR1 and CDR2 sequences are DFQATT and SNEGSKA (reference sequence).